Reported below is one TCR beta chain. No antigen is known for it. This record belongs to a study of T-cell reconstitution after alpha-beta-depleted transplantation in children. A TCRbeta library incorporating unique molecular identifiers was prepared. TCRdb reprocessed the PCR reads with MiXCR, giving one entry per CDR3 protein. Seen here are 450,000 to 700,000 distinct CDR3 sequences, 27% observed once, and the top ten hold less than 40%. CDR1 and CDR2 (germline): MDHEN, SYDVKM. V dropped 5 bases and J dropped 9 bases, with 14 bases sitting between them. This CDR3 spans 13 amino acids. Overall study results and limits: T-cell counts and diversity at one year following transplant were attributed mainly to newly produced T cells. There were reportedly several hundred expanded graft clones from which alpha-beta T cells came about two months after transplant. Recipient T cells and thymic progenitors that survived were the source of the high TCRbeta diversity seen at day 60 in some patients.

The starting material was PBMCs, obtained before TCRalphabeta/CD19-depleted stem cell transplant. This TCR came from a boy under three years old with Wiskott-Aldrich syndrome, due to receive a stem cell transplant. The chain links TRBV28 to TRBJ2-1, with D possibly matching TRBD1 (6 bases). DNA of the CDR3: TGTGCCAGCAGTGTCACAGGGAATGGTGAGCAGTTCTTC. As protein: CASSVTGNGEQFF. Full variable domain (rest looked up from reference TRBV28 and TRBJ2-1): DVKVTQSSRYLVKRTGEKVFLECVQDMDHENMFWYRQDPGLGLRLIYFSYDVKMKEKGDIPEGYSVSREKKERFSLILESASTNQTSMYLCASSVTGNGEQFFGPGTRLTVL.